This T cell receptor beta chain is from a study of T cells in women clearing cervical HPV infection. In regard to this clone: The read stops 3 residues short of the end of the CDR3; the missing end is completed from the germline J gene.

The CDR3 consists of 14 residues. CDR1 LNHDA and CDR2 SQIVND come from the germline V gene (reference sequence). V dropped 1 base and J dropped 4 bases, with 10 bases sitting between them. The method was immunoSEQ multiplex PCR; TCRdb's version includes in-frame clones alone and lacks a portion of them. The sample has under 50,000 clones. This clonotype originated in a woman between 18 and 70 years old with a cervical HPV16 infection that either progressed to CIN3+ or cleared (not recorded which). This chain links TRBV19 with TRBJ1-1; the D gene is possibly TRBD1 (5 bases). Input material: blood buffy coat. CDR3 amino acids: CASSIGGGSTEAFF. The sequenced part of the CDR3 DNA is TGTGCCAGTAGTATAGGCGGGGGGAGCACTGAA.